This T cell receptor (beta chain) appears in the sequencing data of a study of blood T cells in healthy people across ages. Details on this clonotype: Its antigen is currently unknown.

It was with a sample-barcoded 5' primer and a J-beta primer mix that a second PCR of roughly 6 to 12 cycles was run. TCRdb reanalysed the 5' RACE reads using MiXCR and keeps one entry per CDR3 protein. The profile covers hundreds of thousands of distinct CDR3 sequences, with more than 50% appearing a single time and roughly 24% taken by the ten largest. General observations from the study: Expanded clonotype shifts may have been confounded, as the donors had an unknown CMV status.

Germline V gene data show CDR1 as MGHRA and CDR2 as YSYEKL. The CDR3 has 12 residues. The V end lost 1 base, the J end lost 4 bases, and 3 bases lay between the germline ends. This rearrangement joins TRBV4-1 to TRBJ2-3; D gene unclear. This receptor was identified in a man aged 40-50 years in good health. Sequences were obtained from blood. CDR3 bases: TGCGCCAGCAGCCAAGTGTCAGATACGCAGTATTTT. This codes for CASSQVSDTQYF.